This record covers a single T cell receptor (beta chain). The target antigen is unknown. When sampled, the donors appeared nominally healthy, though they likely had unrecorded immune exposures. The data stem from a study of cytomegalovirus exposure and HLA in healthy donors. About the research overall: Around 180 million T cells yielded some 100 million unique TCR beta sequences, as an earlier analysis found. General study points: Clonal expansion was found to be greater in HLA-associated TCR beta chains than in equally common others in a later analysis.

Both 60 Vbeta primers and 13 Jbeta primers went into the PCR. Sequencing was performed with immunoSEQ multiplex PCR; in TCRdb, only in-frame clones are kept and a portion is missing. The sample holds around 100,000 clones, approximately 80% seen once. Germline CDR1 reads MGHRA; CDR2 reads YSYEKL. After removal of 1 base from V and 4 bases from J, the junction contained 5 bases not matched to a gene. The CDR3 covers 15 residues. Specimen: PBMCs. The gene calls are TRBV4-1 and TRBJ1-2; 8 nucleotides match TRBD1. This receptor was taken from a young woman in good health and CMV-seropositive. Here the CDR3 DNA reads TGCGCCAGCAGCCAAGCATCCACAGGGGGCTATGGCTACACCTTC. Residues: CASSQASTGGYGYTF.